This paragraph reports one T cell receptor (beta chain). Its antigen is as yet unknown. This sample is part of a study of vaccination and CD4 T cells after COVID-19. The sample's treatment: 10-day PBMC culture with coronavirus spike peptide pools or control peptides (ViraFEST assay). This CDR3 spans 13 amino acids. Between the trimmed V and J ends, which lost 4 bases and 4 bases, there was a span of 10 bases. Germline loops: CDR1 MRHNA, CDR2 SNTAGT. Oncomine TCR Beta short-read sequencing was applied to DNA from cultured CD4+ T cells. TCRdb re-analysed the PCR reads in MiXCR, keeping a single row per CDR3 protein. The repertoire holds 8,500 to 14,000 distinct CDR3 sequences, approximately 40% seen once, with approximately 30% in the top ten.

The chain carries TRBV6-4 and TRBJ1-2; D is uncertain. The sequenced sample was CD4+ T cells from blood, cultured in vitro. The origin of this receptor is a human donor who had recovered from COVID-19. The CDR3 bases are TGTGCCAGCAGTGTACACCTTTTCTATGGCTACACCTTC. Protein product: CASSVHLFYGYTF.